The entry that follows covers one TCR beta chain sequence. This record belongs to a study of blood T cell repertoires in COVID-19. Turning to the study itself: The analysed material was cDNA or gDNA that came from T cells, B-cell-depleted T cells, or PBMCs.

The CDR3 has 13 amino acids. Trimming removed 5 bases from V and 1 base from J, with 6 bases in between. CDR1 and CDR2 (germline): SEHNR, FQNEAQ (reference sequence). As handled by the study authors: Quantification of nucleated cells was approximated via reference gene primer amplification. Some clones are missing from TCRdb's copy, which holds only in-frame ones; the method was immunoSEQ multiplex PCR. The V and J calls and clone size were taken over from that table, and D and trimming were inferred from the DNA. This sample has about 170,000 clones; more than 75% occur once, and the top ten carry around 2.1%.

The sequence was collected from a man in his fifties or sixties who had recovered from COVID-19. V and J are TRBV7-9 and TRBJ1-5, with D unresolved. The sequencing sample was made of peripheral blood. Here the CDR3 DNA reads TGTGCCAGCAGCGAGCTGAGCAATCAGCCCCAGCATTTT. Translation gives CASSELSNQPQHF. The variable domain in full, completed from reference TRBV7-9 and TRBJ1-5, reads DTGVSQNPRHKITKRGQNVTFRCDPISEHNRLYWYRQTLGQGPEFLTYFQNEAQLEKSRLLSDRFSAERPKGSFSTLEIQRTEQGDSAMYLCASSELSNQPQHFGDGTRLSIL.